Following are 21 T cell receptor beta chains from one sample sequenced in a study of siplizumab effects on memory and regulatory T cells. Generated by immunoSEQ multiplex PCR, the TCRdb table keeps only in-frame clones and is missing some. There are some 97,000 clones in the sample; 75% to 95% occur only once, and over 0.12% lies in the top ten. Sequenced input: CD4+ T cells sorted from blood. The receptors shown here come from a human donor in good health.

The gene calls are TRBV6-1 and TRBJ1-2, with D perhaps matching TRBD1 (6 bases). Trimming pared 7 bases from V and 2 bases from J, leaving 14 bases between. Germline V gene lookup returns CDR1 MNHNS and CDR2 SASEGT. The CDR3 contains 14 residues. CDR3 in amino acids: CASTATGTNYGYTF. The CDR3 DNA sequence: TGTGCCAGCACGGCTACAGGGACAAACTATGGCTACACCTTC.

V gene TRBV7-6 combines with J gene TRBJ2-5; TRBD2 matches 9 bases. Germline V gene sequence: CDR1 SGHVS, CDR2 FNYEAQ. The J segment lost 2 bases and the V segment lost 7 bases, leaving 11 bases of the junction unmatched. The CDR3 is made up of 16 amino acids. The CDR3 region is CASTRISGGRQETQYF. CDR3 bases: TGTGCCAGCACCCGGATTAGCGGGGGTCGACAAGAGACCCAGTACTTC.

The chain uses TRBV6-6 and TRBJ2-3, with TRBD2 matching over 9 bases. V lost 5 bases to trimming and J lost 2 bases; unmatched junction nucleotides: 5. CDR1 is MNHNY, CDR2 SVGAGI, per germline (reference sequence). The CDR3 totals 15 residues. The CDR3 protein is CASSQLAGYTDTQYF. For the CDR3, the DNA is TGTGCCAGCAGTCAGCTAGCGGGATACACAGATACGCAGTATTTT.

The chain uses TRBV9 and TRBJ2-3, with 8 bases fitting TRBD1. Germline trimming cut 0 bases from V and 0 bases from J; bases unmatched to any gene: 9. Germline V gives CDR1 SGDLS, CDR2 YYNGEE. CDR3 length: 18 residues. CDR3 in amino acids: CASSVVGDRTSSTDTQYF. CDR3 in DNA: TGTGCCAGCAGCGTAGTGGGGGACAGGACTTCTAGCACAGATACGCAGTATTTT.

This clone was observed a single time. The chain combines TRBV6-6 with TRBJ2-1; D perhaps matches TRBD1 (5 bases). This CDR3 contains 15 residues. Germline V CDR1 and CDR2: MNHNY, SVGAGI (reference sequence). Trimming left V 0 bases short and J 0 bases short, with 6 bases between. The CDR3 bases are TGTGCCAGCAGTTACTCCGACAGCTCCTACAATGAGCAGTTCTTC. Translating it yields CASSYSDSSYNEQFF.

A word on this clone: This specimen includes other DNA sequences encoding the same CDR3. This chain joins TRBV9 and TRBJ1-1; D possibly corresponds to TRBD1 (5 bases). CDR1 is SGDLS and CDR2 is YYNGEE in the germline V gene. The CDR3 runs 14 residues. Trimming stripped 0 bases from V and 1 base from J, with 7 bases between. DNA for the CDR3: TGTGCCAGCAGCGTAGCTGGGGGGAACACTGAAGCTTTCTTT. Amino acid sequence: CASSVAGGNTEAFF.

J is TRBJ2-7 and V is TRBV2; possibly TRBD2 for D (6 bases). CDR3 length equals 15 residues. Trimming left V 8 bases short and J 7 bases short, with 24 bases between. The germline V gene has CDR1 SNHLY and CDR2 FYNNEI. The CDR3, as DNA: TGTGCCAGCGGGGATGGAGGGGAAGGGGCGGGGGAGCAGTACTTC. Residues: CASGDGGEGAGEQYF.

V and J are TRBV9 and TRBJ2-1, with 7 bases fitting TRBD2. This CDR3 is 16 amino acids long. Germline V gene lookup returns CDR1 SGDLS and CDR2 YYNGEE. The V and J ends lost 1 base and 8 bases, in that order; junction bases with no gene match: 12. CDR3 DNA sequence: TGTGCCAGCAGCGTATCCGGGACGGGGGGTAGCGATGAGCAGTTCTTC. It specifies CASSVSGTGGSDEQFF.

V and J are TRBV2 and TRBJ2-1; D might be TRBD2 (7 bases). The CDR3 has 15 amino acids. Trimming shortened V by 2 bases and J by 8 bases, and 16 bases separated the two germline ends. CDR1 and CDR2 from the germline V gene are SNHLY and FYNNEI. This CDR3 is CASSEWGGRLDEQFF. CDR3 sequence (DNA): TGTGCCAGCAGTGAATGGGGGGGGCGATTGGATGAGCAGTTCTTC.

This chain connects TRBV9 to TRBJ1-1, with D uncertain. Deletions cut 3 bases from V and 1 base from J, with 7 bases between. CDR1 SGDLS and CDR2 YYNGEE come from the germline V gene. The CDR3 totals 13 residues. This chain's CDR3 is CASSADGNTEAFF. The CDR3, as DNA: TGTGCCAGCAGCGCGGACGGGAACACTGAAGCTTTCTTT.

The rearrangement uses TRBV12-5 and TRBJ2-3; 9 bases map to TRBD2. Per germline, CDR1 LGHNT and CDR2 FRNRAP. The trim removed 5 bases at V and 1 base at J, leaving 7 bases unmatched. This CDR3 region has 16 residues. DNA of the CDR3: TGTGCTAGTGGTGATCGGGGACTAGCCGGCACAGATACGCAGTATTTT. Amino acids: CASGDRGLAGTDTQYF.

The chain uses TRBV7-6 and TRBJ2-7; 9 nucleotides align to TRBD1. The germline CDR1 and CDR2 sequences are SGHVS and FNYEAQ. The CDR3 length is 16 residues. V was clipped by 0 bases and J by 3 bases; unmatched bases: 6. The CDR3 here is CASSLAPPGQGYEQYF. As DNA, the CDR3 is TGTGCCAGCAGCTTAGCACCTCCGGGACAGGGCTACGAGCAGTACTTC.

The chain recombines TRBV7-6 with TRBJ2-7; the D is unclear. This CDR3 comprises 14 residues. Trimming shortened V by 1 base and J by 1 base, and 8 bases separated the two germline ends. Germline CDR1 and CDR2: SGHVS and FNYEAQ. CDR3: CASSLGQTSYEQYF. DNA of the CDR3: TGTGCCAGCAGCTTAGGACAAACTTCCTACGAGCAGTACTTC.

This CDR3 reads CASYPRGGDTQYF. The CDR3 DNA reads as TGCGCCAGCTACCCTAGGGGGGGAGATACGCAGTATTTT. V is TRBV5-1 and J is TRBJ2-3; D possibly corresponds to TRBD2 (7 bases). Trimming took off 7 bases at V and 5 bases at J, with 14 bases between the two ends. The germline gives CDR1 SGHRS, CDR2 YFSETQ. The CDR3 is 13 residues long.

This clone was found once. The chain couples TRBV28 to TRBJ1-4; TRBD1 aligns across 7 bases. The germline V gene encodes CDR1 MDHEN and CDR2 SYDVKM. The CDR3 totals 15 residues. Unmatched junction bases numbered 10, after V lost 8 bases and J lost 4 bases. DNA for the CDR3: TGTGCCAGCGGCCTTCAGGGGGGGCATAATGAAAAACTGTTTTTT. Amino acid sequence: CASGLQGGHNEKLFF.

This clone occurred once. The rearrangement uses TRBV5-6 and TRBJ2-3; D is possibly TRBD2 (6 bases). From germline, CDR1 is SGHDT and CDR2 YYEEEE. This CDR3 is built from 14 residues. Trimming left V 0 bases short and J 4 bases short, with 9 bases between. In DNA, the CDR3 is TGTGCCAGCAGCTTGGCGGGGGTCGCAGATACGCAGTATTTT. Translated, it gives CASSLAGVADTQYF.

V usage is TRBV10-1 and J usage is TRBJ2-2; D remains unclear. This CDR3 has 12 residues. Between the trimmed V and J ends, which lost 2 bases and 4 bases, there was a span of 2 bases. CDR1 and CDR2 (germline): WNHNN, SYGVQD (reference sequence). CDR3 residues: CASSESTGELFF. The CDR3 nucleotides are TGCGCCAGCAGTGAGAGCACCGGGGAGCTGTTTTTT.

This clone was counted between two and nine times. The chain couples TRBV5-1 to TRBJ1-2, with D possibly matching TRBD1 (5 bases). V gave up 4 bases and J gave up 8 bases, with 15 bases separating them. The CDR3 contains 13 residues. Germline CDR1 and CDR2: SGHRS and YFSETQ. Here the CDR3 reads CASSPGRVEGYTF. In DNA, the CDR3 is TGCGCCAGCAGCCCGGGACGAGTGGAGGGCTACACCTTC.

V gene TRBV19 combines with J gene TRBJ2-2; TRBD1 matches 9 bases. The germline V gene encodes CDR1 LNHDA and CDR2 SQIVND (reference sequence). With V trimmed by 6 bases and J by 6 bases, 5 bases remained unmatched. The CDR3 contains 14 residues. This CDR3 is CASRGTGIAGELFF. The CDR3 DNA sequence: TGTGCCAGTAGGGGGACAGGGATTGCCGGGGAGCTGTTTTTT. The variable domain in full, with the rest retrieved from reference TRBV19 and TRBJ2-2, is DGGITQSPKYLFRKEGQNVTLSCEQNLNHDAMYWYRQDPGQGLRLIYYSQIVNDFQKGDIAEGYSVSREKKESFPLTVTSAQKNPTAFYLCASRGTGIAGELFFGEGSRLTVL.

The chain uses TRBV6-5 and TRBJ1-1; TRBD1 matches 8 bases. This CDR3 comprises 12 residues. Unmatched junction bases numbered 7, after V lost 6 bases and J lost 10 bases. From germline, CDR1 is MNHEY and CDR2 SVGAGI. The CDR3 coding sequence is TGTGCCAGCAGACCAGGACAGGGTGGAGCTTTCTTT. It specifies CASRPGQGGAFF.

This CDR3 reads CASSKTSASTDTQYF. CDR3 nucleotide sequence: TGTGCCAGCAGCAAAACTAGCGCCAGCACAGATACGCAGTATTTT. V usage is TRBV7-2 and J usage is TRBJ2-3, with 7 bases aligning to TRBD2. V gave up 5 bases and J gave up 0 bases; unmatched junction bases: 5. Germline V lookup: CDR1 SGHTA, CDR2 FQGNSA. The length of the CDR3 is 15 residues. Filled out from reference TRBV7-2 and TRBJ2-3, the complete variable domain reads GAGVSQSPSNKVTEKGKDVELRCDPISGHTALYWYRQSLGQGLEFLIYFQGNSAPDKSGLPSDRFSAERTGGSVSTLTIQRTQQEDSAVYLCASSKTSASTDTQYFGPGTRLTVL.